The clone carrying this T cell receptor (beta chain) was seen a few times. The antigen is not known. The sample originates from a study of identical twins. Points from the study as a whole: Excess low generation probability was seen in twin-shared out-of-frame alpha sequences. In beta out-of-frame sequences, the excess sharing between twins was weaker.

Trimming cost V 4 bases and J 1 base; bases outside gene matches: 17. The CDR3 length is 19 residues. Germline loops: CDR1 MDHEN, CDR2 SYDVKM. Template switching created a universal primer site, and the cDNA included unique molecular identifiers. TCRdb re-called the 5' RACE reads through MiXCR, storing one row per CDR3 protein. The table lists roughly 570,000 distinct CDR3 sequences, 9% to 10% of them singletons. This sample was also put to use in a study of yellow fever vaccine responses in identical twins.

This TCR derives from a woman aged 18-29 years in good health. The chain couples TRBV28 to TRBJ2-7; 9 bases are a match to TRBD2. The sequenced sample was PBMCs. The CDR3 DNA reads TGTGCCAGCAGTTCCCGGACTAGCGCTGACTTAGGACTTTCCTACGAGCAGTACTTC. Translation: CASSSRTSADLGLSYEQYF.